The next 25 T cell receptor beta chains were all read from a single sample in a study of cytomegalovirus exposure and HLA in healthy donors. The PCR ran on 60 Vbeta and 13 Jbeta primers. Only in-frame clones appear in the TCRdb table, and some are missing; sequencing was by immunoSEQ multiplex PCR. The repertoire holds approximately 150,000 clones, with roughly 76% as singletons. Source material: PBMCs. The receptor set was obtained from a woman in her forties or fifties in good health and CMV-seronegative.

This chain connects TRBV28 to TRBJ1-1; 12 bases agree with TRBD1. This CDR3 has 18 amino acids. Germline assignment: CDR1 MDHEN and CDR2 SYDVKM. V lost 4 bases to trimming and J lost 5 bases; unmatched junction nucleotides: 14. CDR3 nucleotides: TGTGCCAGCAGTTCACTCTTACGGGACAGGGGGCTGAGAACTGAAGCTTTCTTT. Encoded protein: CASSSLLRDRGLRTEAFF. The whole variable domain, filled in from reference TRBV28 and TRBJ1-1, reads DVKVTQSSRYLVKRTGEKVFLECVQDMDHENMFWYRQDPGLGLRLIYFSYDVKMKEKGDIPEGYSVSREKKERFSLILESASTNQTSMYLCASSSLLRDRGLRTEAFFGQGTRLTVV.

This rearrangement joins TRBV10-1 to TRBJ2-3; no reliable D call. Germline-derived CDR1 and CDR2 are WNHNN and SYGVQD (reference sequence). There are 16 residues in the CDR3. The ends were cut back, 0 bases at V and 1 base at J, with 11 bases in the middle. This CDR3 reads CASSESRSARTDTQYF. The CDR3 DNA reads TGCGCCAGCAGTGAGTCGAGAAGCGCCCGCACAGATACGCAGTATTTT.

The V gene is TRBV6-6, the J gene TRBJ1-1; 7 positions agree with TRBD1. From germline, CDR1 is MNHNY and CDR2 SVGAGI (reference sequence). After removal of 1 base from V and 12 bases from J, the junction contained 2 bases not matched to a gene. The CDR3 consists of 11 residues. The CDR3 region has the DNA TGTGCCAGCAGTTACTTGGACAGGACTTTCTTT. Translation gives CASSYLDRTFF.

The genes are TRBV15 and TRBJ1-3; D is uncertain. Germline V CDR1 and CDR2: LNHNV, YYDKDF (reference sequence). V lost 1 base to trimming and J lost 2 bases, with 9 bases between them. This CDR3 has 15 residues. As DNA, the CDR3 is TGTGCCACCAGCAGAGGGCCAGGAACTGGAAACACCATATATTTT. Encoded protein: CATSRGPGTGNTIYF.

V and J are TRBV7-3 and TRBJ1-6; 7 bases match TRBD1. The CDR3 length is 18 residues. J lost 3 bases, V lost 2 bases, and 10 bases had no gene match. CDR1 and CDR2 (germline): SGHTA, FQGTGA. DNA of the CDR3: TGTGCCAGCAGCTTATATGAGGGGGCTTTGGACTATAATTCACCCCTCCACTTT. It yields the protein CASSLYEGALDYNSPLHF.

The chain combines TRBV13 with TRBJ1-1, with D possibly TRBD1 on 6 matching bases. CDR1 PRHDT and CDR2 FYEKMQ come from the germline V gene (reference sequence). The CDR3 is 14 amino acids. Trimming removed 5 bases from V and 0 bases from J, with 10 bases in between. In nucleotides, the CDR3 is TGTGCCAGCAGCACCCGGACAGTGAACACTGAAGCTTTCTTT. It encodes CASSTRTVNTEAFF.

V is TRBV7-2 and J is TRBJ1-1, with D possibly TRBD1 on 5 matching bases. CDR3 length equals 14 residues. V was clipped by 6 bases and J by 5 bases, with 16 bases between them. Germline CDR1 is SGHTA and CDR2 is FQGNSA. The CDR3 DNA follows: TGTGCCAGCAGTTATCAGGGAAAAGGGACTGAAGCTTTCTTT. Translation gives CASSYQGKGTEAFF.

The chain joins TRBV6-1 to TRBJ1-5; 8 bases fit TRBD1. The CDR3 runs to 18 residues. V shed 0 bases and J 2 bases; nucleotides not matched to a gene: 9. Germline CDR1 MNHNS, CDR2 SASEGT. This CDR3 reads CASSEAFPGQVGNQPQHF. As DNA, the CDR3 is TGTGCCAGCAGTGAAGCGTTTCCGGGACAGGTAGGCAATCAGCCCCAGCATTTT.

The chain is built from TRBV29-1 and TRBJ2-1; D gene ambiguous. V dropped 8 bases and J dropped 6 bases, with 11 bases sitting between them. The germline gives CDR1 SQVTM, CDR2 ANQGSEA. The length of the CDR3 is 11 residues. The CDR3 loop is CSSRERNEQFF. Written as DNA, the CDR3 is TGCAGCTCACGTGAGCGCAATGAGCAGTTCTTC.

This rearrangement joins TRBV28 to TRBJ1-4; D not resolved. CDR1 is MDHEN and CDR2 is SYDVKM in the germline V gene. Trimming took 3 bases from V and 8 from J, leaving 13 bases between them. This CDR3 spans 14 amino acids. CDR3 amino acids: CASSFRGSREKLFF. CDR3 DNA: TGTGCCAGCAGTTTTCGGGGTTCGCGAGAAAAACTGTTTTTT.

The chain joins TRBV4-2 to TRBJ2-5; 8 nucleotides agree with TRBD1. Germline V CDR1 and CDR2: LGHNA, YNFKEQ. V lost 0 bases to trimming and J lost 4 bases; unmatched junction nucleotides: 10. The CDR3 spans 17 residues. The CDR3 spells CASSQEMAGGARETQYF. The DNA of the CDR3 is TGTGCCAGCAGCCAAGAGATGGCAGGGGGCGCGAGAGAGACCCAGTACTTC.

The CDR3 here is CASSLALAITYEQYF. The CDR3 DNA reads as TGTGCCAGCAGCTTAGCTCTAGCCATAACCTACGAGCAGTACTTC. V usage is TRBV7-2 and J usage is TRBJ2-7; a weak D match, TRBD2 (5 bases). V was clipped by 0 bases and J by 2 bases, with 11 bases between them. The CDR3 sequence is 15 residues long. Germline lookup yields CDR1 SGHTA and CDR2 FQGNSA.

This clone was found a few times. The CDR3 sequence: CASSYRQVETEAFF. DNA for the CDR3: TGTGCCAGCAGCTATCGACAGGTCGAAACTGAAGCTTTCTTT. This chain connects TRBV5-6 to TRBJ1-1; a possible D gene is TRBD1 (6 bases). There are 14 residues in the CDR3. The ends were cut back, 3 bases at V and 5 bases at J, with 14 bases in the middle. Germline values: CDR1 SGHDT, CDR2 YYEEEE.

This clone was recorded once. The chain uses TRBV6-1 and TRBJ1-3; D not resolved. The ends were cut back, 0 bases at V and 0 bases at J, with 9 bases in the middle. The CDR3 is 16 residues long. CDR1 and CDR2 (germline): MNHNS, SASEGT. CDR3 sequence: CASSEASGSSGNTIYF. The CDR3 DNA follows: TGTGCCAGCAGTGAAGCTAGCGGTTCCTCTGGAAACACCATATATTTT.

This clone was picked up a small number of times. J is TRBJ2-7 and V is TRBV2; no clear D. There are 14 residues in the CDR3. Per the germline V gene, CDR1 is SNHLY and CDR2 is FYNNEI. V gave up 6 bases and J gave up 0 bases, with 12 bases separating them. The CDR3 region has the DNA TGTGCCAGCAGACTCAATCCGAGCTCCTACGAGCAGTACTTC. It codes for CASRLNPSSYEQYF.

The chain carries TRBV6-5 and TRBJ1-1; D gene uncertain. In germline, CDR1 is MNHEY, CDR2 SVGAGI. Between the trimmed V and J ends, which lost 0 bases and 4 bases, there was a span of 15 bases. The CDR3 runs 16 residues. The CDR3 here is CASSYSIGALATEAFF. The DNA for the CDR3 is TGTGCCAGCAGTTACTCGATAGGAGCTTTGGCCACTGAAGCTTTCTTT.

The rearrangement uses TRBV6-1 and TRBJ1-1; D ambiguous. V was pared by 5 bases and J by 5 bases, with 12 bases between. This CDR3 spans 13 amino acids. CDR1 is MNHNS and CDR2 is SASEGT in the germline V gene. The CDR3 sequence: CASSQQRRTEAFF. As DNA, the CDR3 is TGTGCCAGCAGTCAACAAAGGAGGACTGAAGCTTTCTTT.

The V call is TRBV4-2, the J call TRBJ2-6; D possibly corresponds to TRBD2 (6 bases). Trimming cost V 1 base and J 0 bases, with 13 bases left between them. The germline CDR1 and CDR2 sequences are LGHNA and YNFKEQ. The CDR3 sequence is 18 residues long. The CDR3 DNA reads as TGTGCCAGCAGCCAAGCCCGGGGGTTTCACTCTGGGGCCAACGTCCTGACTTTC. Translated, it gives CASSQARGFHSGANVLTF.

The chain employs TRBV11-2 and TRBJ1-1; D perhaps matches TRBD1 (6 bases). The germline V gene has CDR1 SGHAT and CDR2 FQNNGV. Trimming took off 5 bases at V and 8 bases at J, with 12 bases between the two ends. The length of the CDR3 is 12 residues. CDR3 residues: CASSKEQGEAFF. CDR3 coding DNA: TGTGCCAGCAGCAAAGAGCAGGGGGAAGCTTTCTTT. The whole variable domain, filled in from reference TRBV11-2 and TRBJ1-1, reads EAGVAQSPRYKIIEKRQSVAFWCNPISGHATLYWYQQILGQGPKLLIQFQNNGVVDDSQLPKDRFSAERLKGVDSTLKIQPAKLEDSAVYLCASSKEQGEAFFGQGTRLTVV.

CDR3 sequence (DNA): TGTGCCAGCAGCCAAGAAGCGGGGGGGCGGGTAGAGACCCAGTACTTC. Translation: CASSQEAGGRVETQYF. The chain combines TRBV4-2 with TRBJ2-5, with TRBD2 matching 10 bases. Germline trimming cut 0 bases from V and 4 bases from J; bases unmatched to any gene: 5. Germline assignment: CDR1 LGHNA and CDR2 YNFKEQ. CDR3 length: 16 amino acids.

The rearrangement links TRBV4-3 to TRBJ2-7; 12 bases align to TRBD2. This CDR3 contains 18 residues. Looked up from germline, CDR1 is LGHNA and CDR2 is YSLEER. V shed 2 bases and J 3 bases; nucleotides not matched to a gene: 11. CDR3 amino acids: CASSQQLTSGGNYYEQYF. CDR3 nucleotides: TGCGCCAGCAGCCAACAGCTAACTAGCGGGGGGAACTACTACGAGCAGTACTTC.

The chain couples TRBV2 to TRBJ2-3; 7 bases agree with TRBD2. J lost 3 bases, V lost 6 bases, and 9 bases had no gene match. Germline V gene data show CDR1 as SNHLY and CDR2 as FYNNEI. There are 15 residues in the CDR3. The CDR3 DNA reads TGTGCCAGCAGACGATGGGGGGGAGAGACAGATACGCAGTATTTT. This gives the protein CASRRWGGETDTQYF.

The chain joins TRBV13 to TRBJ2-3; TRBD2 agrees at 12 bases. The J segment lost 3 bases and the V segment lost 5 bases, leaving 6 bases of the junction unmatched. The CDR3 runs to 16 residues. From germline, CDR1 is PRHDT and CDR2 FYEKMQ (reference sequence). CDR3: CASSPRTSGKTDTQYF. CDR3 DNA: TGTGCCAGCAGCCCTCGGACTAGCGGGAAGACAGATACGCAGTATTTT.

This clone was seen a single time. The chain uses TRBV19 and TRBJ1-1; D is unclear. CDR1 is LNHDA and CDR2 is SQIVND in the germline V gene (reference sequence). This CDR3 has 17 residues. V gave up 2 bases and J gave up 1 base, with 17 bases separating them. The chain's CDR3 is CASSISLNRAQNTEAFF. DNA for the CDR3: TGTGCCAGTAGTATATCCCTAAACAGAGCCCAGAACACTGAAGCTTTCTTT.

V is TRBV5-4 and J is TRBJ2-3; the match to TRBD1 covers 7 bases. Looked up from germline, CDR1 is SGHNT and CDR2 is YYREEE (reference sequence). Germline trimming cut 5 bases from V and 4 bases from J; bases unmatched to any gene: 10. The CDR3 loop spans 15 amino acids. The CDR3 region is CASSMGTVVSDTQYF. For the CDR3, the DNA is TGTGCCAGCAGTATGGGGACAGTTGTTTCAGATACGCAGTATTTT.